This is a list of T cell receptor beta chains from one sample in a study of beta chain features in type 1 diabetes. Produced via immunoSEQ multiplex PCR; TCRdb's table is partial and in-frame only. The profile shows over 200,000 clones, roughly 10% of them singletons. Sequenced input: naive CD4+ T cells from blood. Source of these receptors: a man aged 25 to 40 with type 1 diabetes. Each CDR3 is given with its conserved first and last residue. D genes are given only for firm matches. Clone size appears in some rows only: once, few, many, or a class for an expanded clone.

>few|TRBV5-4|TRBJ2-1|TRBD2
TGTGCCAGCAGCTTGGGTAGCGGGGTTCACAATGAGCAGTTCTTC
CASSLGSGVHNEQFF
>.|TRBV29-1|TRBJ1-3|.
TGCAGCGTCGTAGAAACACAGGGCCCTCCTGGAAACACCATATATTTT
CSVVETQGPPGNTIYF
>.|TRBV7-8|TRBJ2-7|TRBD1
TGTGCCAGCAGCAGGACAGGGGTCCTCTACGAGCAGTACTTC
CASSRTGVLYEQYF
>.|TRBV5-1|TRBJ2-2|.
TGCGCCAGCAGCTTGGACAGAGCCGGGGAGCTGTTTTTT
CASSLDRAGELFF
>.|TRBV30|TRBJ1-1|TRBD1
TGTGCCGGAGACAGGGAGAGCACTGAAGCTTTCTTT
CAGDRESTEAFF
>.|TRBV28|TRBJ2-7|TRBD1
TGTGCCAGCAGGACAGGGGGGGGCGAGCAGTACTTC
CASRTGGGEQYF
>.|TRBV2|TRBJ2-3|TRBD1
TGTGCCAGCAGCCGGGACAGGGGAAGAGATACGCAGTATTTT
CASSRDRGRDTQYF
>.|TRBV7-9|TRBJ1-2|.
TGTGCCAGCAGCTCCCACGCAGGGGATGGCTACACCTTC
CASSSHAGDGYTF
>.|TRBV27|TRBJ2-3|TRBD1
TGTGCCAGCAAAAAGGACGGGACAGGGGGAACAGATACGCAGTATTTT
CASKKDGTGGTDTQYF
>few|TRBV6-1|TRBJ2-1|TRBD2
TGTGCCAGCAGGGTGGGACTAGCGGGGGGAAGTATGTTCTTC
CASRVGLAGGSMFF
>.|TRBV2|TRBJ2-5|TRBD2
TGTGCCAGCCGCGACGGGGGGGGAGAGACCCAGTACTTC
CASRDGGGETQYF
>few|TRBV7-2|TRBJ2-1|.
TGTGCCAGCAGCTTAGGCGGGGTAACGGTCAATGAGCAGTTCTTC
CASSLGGVTVNEQFF
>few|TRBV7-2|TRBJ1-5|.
TGTGCCAGCAGCTTGTCCTTAGCCGATCAGCCCCAGCATTTT
CASSLSLADQPQHF
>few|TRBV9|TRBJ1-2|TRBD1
TGTGCCAGCAGCAAGGACAGGCATGGCTACACCTTC
CASSKDRHGYTF
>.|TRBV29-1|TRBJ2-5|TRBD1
TGCAGCGCTCGGACAGGGGAAGAGACCCAGTACTTC
CSARTGEETQYF
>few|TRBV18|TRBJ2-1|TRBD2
TGTGCCAGCTCAATAGCGGGATACAATGAGCAGTTCTTC
CASSIAGYNEQFF
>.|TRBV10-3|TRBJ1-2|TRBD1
TGTGCCATCAAGGACAGGGGAGGGTTAAAGGACCATGACTACACCTTC
CAIKDRGGLKDHDYTF
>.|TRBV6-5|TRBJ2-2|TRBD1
TGTGCCAGCAGCCGTGGGGGACAGGGGGCCGGGGAGCTGTTTTTT
CASSRGGQGAGELFF
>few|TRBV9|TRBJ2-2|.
TGTGCCAGCAGCCCAGGGGCGAACACCGGGGAGCTGTTTTTT
CASSPGANTGELFF
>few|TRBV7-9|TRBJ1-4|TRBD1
TGTGCCAGCAGCTACGGACAGGGGCCCGATGAAAAACTGTTTTTT
CASSYGQGPDEKLFF
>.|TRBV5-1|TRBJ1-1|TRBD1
TGCGCCAGCAGCGCCGTCCCGGGACAGGGGATGAACACTGAAGCTTTCTTT
CASSAVPGQGMNTEAFF
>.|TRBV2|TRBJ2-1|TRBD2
TGTGCCAGCAGGTACCAGATCGGGGGGAGGAATGAGCAGTTCTTC
CASRYQIGGRNEQFF
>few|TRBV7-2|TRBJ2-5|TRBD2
TGTGCCAGCAGCTTACAGCGGGGAGAAGAGACCCAGTACTTC
CASSLQRGEETQYF
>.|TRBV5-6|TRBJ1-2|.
TGTGCCAGCAGCTTGGACAGTGCCGGCTACACCTTC
CASSLDSAGYTF
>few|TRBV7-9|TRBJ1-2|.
TGTGCCAGCAGCTTTGAGGATGGCTACACCTTC
CASSFEDGYTF
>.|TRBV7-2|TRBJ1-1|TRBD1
TGTGCCAGCAGCCCGGGACAGGGGGCGCGCACTGAAGCTTTCTTT
CASSPGQGARTEAFF
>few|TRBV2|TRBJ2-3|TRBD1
TGTGCCAGCAGGGGACAGGACAGCACAGATACGCAGTATTTT
CASRGQDSTDTQYF
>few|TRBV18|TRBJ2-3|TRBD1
TGTGCCAGCTCAATGACCACGGACAGGGGAACAGATACGCAGTATTTT
CASSMTTDRGTDTQYF
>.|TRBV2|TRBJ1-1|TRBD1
TGTGCCAGCAGCAGGACAGGGAACACTGAAGCTTTCTTT
CASSRTGNTEAFF
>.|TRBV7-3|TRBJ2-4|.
TGTGCCAGCGGAGAAGGGCGGCGGGGCCTAGCCAAAAACATTCAGTACTTC
CASGEGRRGLAKNIQYF
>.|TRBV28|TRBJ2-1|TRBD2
TGTGCCAGCAGGGCGGGAGGGGGCTCCTACAATGAGCAGTTCTTC
CASRAGGGSYNEQFF
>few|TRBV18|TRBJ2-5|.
TGTGCCAGCTCATTCCTAAGAGAAACCCAGTACTTC
CASSFLRETQYF
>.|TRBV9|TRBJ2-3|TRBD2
TGTGCCAGCAGCTCACTGATCCCGGCGGGGGGCCCCGGAGATACGCAGTATTTT
CASSSLIPAGGPGDTQYF
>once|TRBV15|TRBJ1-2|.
TGTGCCACCAGCAGAGGGACTGTCGGCTACACCTTC
CATSRGTVGYTF
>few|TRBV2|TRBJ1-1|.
TGTGCCAGCAGTGAAGATCAGGGGATGGGCACTGAAGCTTTCTTT
CASSEDQGMGTEAFF
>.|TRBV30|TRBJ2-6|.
TGTGCCTGGAGGGACACCTCTGGGGCCAACGTCCTGACTTTC
CAWRDTSGANVLTF
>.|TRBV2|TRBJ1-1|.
TGTGCCAGCTCCAACAGGGATACTGAAGCTTTCTTT
CASSNRDTEAFF
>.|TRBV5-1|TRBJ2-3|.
TGCGCCAGCAGATCGGCATCGAGGGCAGATACGCAGTATTTT
CASRSASRADTQYF
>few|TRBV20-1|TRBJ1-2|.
TGCATGTTCCCCGCGAACTATGGCTACACCTTC
CMFPANYGYTF
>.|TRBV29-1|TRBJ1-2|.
TGCAGCGTTACCCCTACGGATGGCTACACCTTC
CSVTPTDGYTF
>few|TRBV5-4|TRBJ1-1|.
TGTGCCAGCAGCTTGGGCGCGGACTACACTGAAGCTTTCTTT
CASSLGADYTEAFF
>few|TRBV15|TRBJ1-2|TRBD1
TGTGCCACCAGCAGAGGAACTGACAGGGGAATGAATGGCTACACCTTC
CATSRGTDRGMNGYTF
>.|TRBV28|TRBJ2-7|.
TGTGCCAGCAGTCCCGGGTCACAGGGAACCCACGAGCAGTACTTC
CASSPGSQGTHEQYF
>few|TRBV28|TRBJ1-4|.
TGTGCCAGCCGCGCGGCAACTAATGAAAAACTGTTTTTT
CASRAATNEKLFF
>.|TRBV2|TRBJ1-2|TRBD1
TGTGCCAGCGGCCGACAGGGGGGCTATGGCTACACCTTC
CASGRQGGYGYTF
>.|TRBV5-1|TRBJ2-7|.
TGCGCCAGCAGCGCCTACTACGAGCAGTACTTC
CASSAYYEQYF
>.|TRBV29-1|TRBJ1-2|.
TGCAGCGTTGGGAGCCGCTTCTATGGCTACACCTTC
CSVGSRFYGYTF
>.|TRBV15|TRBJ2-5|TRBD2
TGTGCCACCAGCATCGAGCGGGGTAGAGAGACCCAGTACTTC
CATSIERGRETQYF
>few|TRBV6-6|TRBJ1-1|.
TGTGCCAGCAGCATAACAGAAATCACTGAAGCTTTCTTT
CASSITEITEAFF
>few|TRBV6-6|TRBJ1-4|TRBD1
TGTGCCAGCAATAGGGACAGCGGAGAAAAACTGTTTTTT
CASNRDSGEKLFF
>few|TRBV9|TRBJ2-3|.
TGTGCCAGCAGCGTAGCGGGGGGCGGTACGCAGTATTTT
CASSVAGGGTQYF
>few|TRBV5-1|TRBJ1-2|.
TGCGCCAGCAGCCGAACAGGGACTAACTATGGCTACACCTTC
CASSRTGTNYGYTF
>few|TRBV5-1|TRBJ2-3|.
TGCGCCAGCAGCTTGGCTCAGGGGTCAGATACGCAGTATTTT
CASSLAQGSDTQYF